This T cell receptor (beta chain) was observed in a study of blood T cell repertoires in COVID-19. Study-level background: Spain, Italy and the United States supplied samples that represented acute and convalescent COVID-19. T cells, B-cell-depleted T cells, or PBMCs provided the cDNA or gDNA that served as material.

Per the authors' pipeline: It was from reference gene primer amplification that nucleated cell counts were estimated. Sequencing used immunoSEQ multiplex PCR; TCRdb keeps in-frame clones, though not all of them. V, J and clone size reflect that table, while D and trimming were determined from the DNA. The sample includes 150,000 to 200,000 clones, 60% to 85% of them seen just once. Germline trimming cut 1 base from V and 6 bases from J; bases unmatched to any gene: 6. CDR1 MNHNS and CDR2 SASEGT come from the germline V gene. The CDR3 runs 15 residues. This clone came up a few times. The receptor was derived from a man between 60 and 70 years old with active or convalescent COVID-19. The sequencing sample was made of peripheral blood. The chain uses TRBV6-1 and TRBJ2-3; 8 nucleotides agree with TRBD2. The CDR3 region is CASSEGAGGTDTQYF. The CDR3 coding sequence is TGTGCCAGCAGTGAAGGGGCGGGAGGAACGGATACGCAGTATTTT.